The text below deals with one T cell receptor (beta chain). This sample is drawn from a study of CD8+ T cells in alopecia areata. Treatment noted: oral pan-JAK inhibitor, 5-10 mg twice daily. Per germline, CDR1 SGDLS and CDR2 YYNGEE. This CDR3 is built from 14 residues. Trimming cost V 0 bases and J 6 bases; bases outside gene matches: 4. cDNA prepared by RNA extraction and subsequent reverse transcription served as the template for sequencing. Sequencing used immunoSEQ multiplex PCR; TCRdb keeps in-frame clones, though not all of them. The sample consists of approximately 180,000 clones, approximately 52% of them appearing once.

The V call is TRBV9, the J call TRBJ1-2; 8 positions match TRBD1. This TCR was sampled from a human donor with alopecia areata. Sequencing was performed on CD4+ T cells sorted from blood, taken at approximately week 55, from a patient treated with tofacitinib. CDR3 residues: CASSVEGQGDGYTF. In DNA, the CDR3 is TGTGCCAGCAGCGTAGAAGGACAGGGAGATGGCTACACCTTC.